A single sample is the source of the 23 T cell receptor beta chains below, sequenced in a study of graft-versus-host responses after intestinal transplantation. Assay: immunoSEQ multiplex PCR; the TCRdb copy retains only in-frame clones and omits some. Among approximately 63,000 clones listed, about nine tenths were seen once. Lymphocytes (intraepithelial and lamina propria) were released by processing the graft tissue. Sample: ileum tissue, taken 350 to 400 days after transplant. The receptors were sampled from a human patient who received an intestinal transplant, so some T cells may come from the graft donor.

The chain joins TRBV11-3 to TRBJ2-7; perhaps TRBD1 as D (5 bases). V shed 1 base and J shed 6 bases, with 10 bases lying between them. The CDR3 has 13 amino acids. Germline values: CDR1 SGHNT, CDR2 YENEEA. Here the CDR3 reads CASSLGTSGEQYF. CDR3 sequence (DNA): TGTGCCAGCAGCTTAGGGACATCCGGCGAGCAGTACTTC.

The gene calls are TRBV6-5 and TRBJ2-3; D uncertain. CDR1 and CDR2 (germline): MNHEY, SVGAGI. The V gene lost 6 bases and the J gene lost 6 bases, with 19 bases spanning the gap. The CDR3 runs 15 residues. CDR3 sequence reads: CASSTSLGMTDTQYF. The DNA of the CDR3 is TGTGCCAGCAGCACCAGCCTAGGGATGACGGATACGCAGTATTTT.

The rearrangement uses TRBV16 and TRBJ2-1; 8 bases agree with TRBD2. From germline, CDR1 is KGHSY and CDR2 FQNENV. The V gene end was trimmed by 0 bases and the J gene end by 9 bases; junction bases not matched to a gene: 10. The CDR3 has 16 amino acids. The CDR3 here is CASSQSSAGVGGEQFF. In DNA, the CDR3 is TGTGCCAGCAGCCAATCATCAGCGGGAGTCGGGGGTGAGCAGTTCTTC.

The CDR3 coding sequence is TGTGCCAGCAGTTCGCGACTCCCGGCAGGGGAGCAGTACTTC. Translated: CASSSRLPAGEQYF. This chain links TRBV28 with TRBJ2-7, with a possible D match to TRBD1 (5 bases). The CDR3 loop spans 14 amino acids. Per the germline V gene, CDR1 is MDHEN and CDR2 is SYDVKM. Trimming took 4 bases from V and 7 from J, leaving 17 bases between them. Full variable domain (remainder filled in from reference TRBV28 and TRBJ2-7): DVKVTQSSRYLVKRTGEKVFLECVQDMDHENMFWYRQDPGLGLRLIYFSYDVKMKEKGDIPEGYSVSREKKERFSLILESASTNQTSMYLCASSSRLPAGEQYFGPGTRLTVT.

The genes are TRBV7-2 and TRBJ2-1, with 9 bases identical to TRBD2. The CDR3 spans 17 residues. The germline gives CDR1 SGHTA, CDR2 FQGNSA. Trimming cost V 2 bases and J 3 bases; bases outside gene matches: 8. The CDR3 spells CASSLRGLAGYYNEQFF. CDR3 DNA: TGTGCCAGCAGCTTAAGGGGCCTAGCGGGGTACTACAATGAGCAGTTCTTC. The full variable domain, with the rest looked up from reference TRBV7-2 and TRBJ2-1, is GAGVSQSPSNKVTEKGKDVELRCDPISGHTALYWYRQSLGQGLEFLIYFQGNSAPDKSGLPSDRFSAERTGGSVSTLTIQRTQQEDSAVYLCASSLRGLAGYYNEQFFGPGTRLTVL.

This chain uses TRBV2 with TRBJ2-5; 10 positions match TRBD2. V lost 1 base, J lost 4 bases, and 3 bases stayed unmatched. CDR3 length: 15 residues. CDR1 SNHLY and CDR2 FYNNEI come from the germline V gene. CDR3 sequence: CASSEEASGGETQYF. The CDR3 DNA reads as TGTGCCAGCAGTGAAGAAGCTAGCGGGGGAGAGACCCAGTACTTC.

V usage is TRBV29-1 and J usage is TRBJ2-1; tentatively, D is TRBD2 (6 bases). This CDR3 is built from 14 residues. Looked up from germline, CDR1 is SQVTM and CDR2 is ANQGSEA. Trimming shortened V by 1 base and J by 6 bases, and 13 bases separated the two germline ends. In DNA, the CDR3 is TGCAGCGTTGAAGTGGGGGAGGTTAGCAATGAGCAGTTCTTC. Translating it yields CSVEVGEVSNEQFF.

The genes are TRBV6-1 and TRBJ1-5, with D hard to call. V was clipped by 4 bases and J by 3 bases, with 16 bases between them. The CDR3 runs to 16 residues. Germline V gene lookup returns CDR1 MNHNS and CDR2 SASEGT. The DNA for the CDR3 is TGTGCCAGCAGTGTGGGATCACCTACTATCAATCAGCCCCAGCATTTT. Residues: CASSVGSPTINQPQHF.

The J gene is TRBJ2-7, the V gene TRBV27, with TRBD2 matching 8 bases. V was pared by 1 base and J by 5 bases, with 4 bases of the junction left unmatched. The CDR3 length is 14 residues. Germline CDR1 and CDR2: MNHEY and SMNVEV (reference sequence). DNA for the CDR3: TGTGCCAGCAGTTTATACAGGACTAGCAACGAGCAGTACTTC. It specifies CASSLYRTSNEQYF.

This clone was observed a few times. The J gene is TRBJ2-5, the V gene TRBV7-9; D perhaps matches TRBD1 (6 bases). V shed 0 bases and J shed 7 bases, with 12 bases lying between them. The CDR3 extends over 14 amino acids. The germline gives CDR1 SEHNR, CDR2 FQNEAQ (reference sequence). The CDR3 region has the DNA TGTGCCAGCAGCTTAGCACAGGGACACGGGACCCAGTACTTC. Translating it yields CASSLAQGHGTQYF.

The rearrangement links TRBV10-3 to TRBJ2-5; TRBD2 aligns across 7 bases. Germline assignment: CDR1 ENHRY and CDR2 SYGVKD. J lost 2 bases, V lost 6 bases, and 6 bases had no gene match. The CDR3 covers 14 residues. Here the CDR3 reads CAISALADQETQYF. As DNA, the CDR3 is TGTGCCATCAGCGCGCTAGCGGATCAAGAGACCCAGTACTTC.

The chain is built from TRBV6-5 and TRBJ1-2, with 9 nucleotides matching TRBD1. Trimming at V came to 2 bases and at J to 4 bases, leaving 2 bases not matched to a gene. CDR3 length equals 14 residues. CDR1 and CDR2 from the germline V gene are MNHEY and SVGAGI. The CDR3 DNA reads TGTGCCAGCAGTTACGGACAGGGGAGCTATGGCTACACCTTC. Translation gives CASSYGQGSYGYTF.

V usage is TRBV5-1 and J usage is TRBJ2-7; TRBD1 aligns across 7 bases. Germline V CDR1 and CDR2: SGHRS, YFSETQ. CDR3 length: 11 residues. For the CDR3, the DNA is TGCGAGAAACCAGGGGGATCCGAGCAGTACTTC. Translating it yields CEKPGGSEQYF. Drawing the rest from reference TRBV5-1 and TRBJ2-7, the complete variable domain is KAGVTQTPRYLIKTRGQQVTLSCSPISGHRSVSWYQQTPGQGLQFLFEYFSETQRNKGNFPGRFSGRQFSNSRSEMNVSTLELGDSALYLCEKPGGSEQYFGPGTRLTVT.

This chain uses TRBV10-3 with TRBJ2-7; D gene unclear. Germline lookup yields CDR1 ENHRY and CDR2 SYGVKD. The length of the CDR3 is 12 residues. The ends were cut back, 2 bases at V and 1 base at J, with 3 bases in the middle. Written as DNA, the CDR3 is TGTGCCATCAGTGAGGGGTCCTACGAGCAGTACTTC. This gives the protein CAISEGSYEQYF.

The sample holds one count of this clone. The chain is built from TRBV5-6 and TRBJ2-1; 8 bases match TRBD2. Trimming took 4 bases from V and 2 from J; bases not matched to a gene: 11. This CDR3 contains 17 residues. CDR1 is SGHDT and CDR2 is YYEEEE in the germline V gene. For the CDR3, the DNA is TGTGCCAGCAGCCCCGGCGCTCGCGGGGGGACCTACAATGAGCAGTTCTTC. It specifies CASSPGARGGTYNEQFF.

The chain couples TRBV5-4 to TRBJ2-7, with 8 bases matching TRBD1. V shed 4 bases, J shed 7 bases, and the junction held 7 bases outside the gene matches. CDR3 length equals 13 residues. The germline V gene encodes CDR1 SGHNT and CDR2 YYREEE (reference sequence). CDR3 coding DNA: TGTGCCAGCAGCAAGGACAGGGTAGCTGAGCAGTACTTC. Translating it yields CASSKDRVAEQYF.

V is TRBV5-1 and J is TRBJ2-7; tentatively, D is TRBD1 or TRBD2 (5 bases each). The CDR3 has 13 amino acids. The germline gives CDR1 SGHRS, CDR2 YFSETQ. Between the trimmed V and J ends, which lost 0 bases and 4 bases, there was a span of 8 bases. The CDR3 nucleotides read TGCGCCAGCAGCTTGGGGGACCCTTACGAGCAGTACTTC. Translated, it gives CASSLGDPYEQYF.

This chain joins TRBV6-1 and TRBJ2-3, with a tentative D call TRBD2 (7 bases). From germline, CDR1 is MNHNS and CDR2 SASEGT. Deletions cut 1 base from V and 3 bases from J, with 11 bases between. The CDR3 is made up of 15 amino acids. In DNA, the CDR3 is TGTGCCAGCAGTGAAGGGGGGGGCGCAACAGATACGCAGTATTTT. This codes for CASSEGGGATDTQYF.

This rearrangement joins TRBV7-3 to TRBJ2-1; perhaps TRBD1 as D (6 bases). The CDR3 contains 15 residues. Germline V lookup: CDR1 SGHTA, CDR2 FQGTGA. Between the trimmed V and J ends, which lost 2 bases and 4 bases, there was a span of 12 bases. The CDR3 reads CASSLLGQKYNEQFF. As DNA, the CDR3 is TGTGCCAGCAGCTTACTAGGACAGAAATACAATGAGCAGTTCTTC.

The chain links TRBV4-2 to TRBJ2-1; possibly TRBD1 for D (6 bases). The germline V and J ends were trimmed by 0 bases and 0 bases, with 18 bases remaining between them. The CDR3 runs 19 residues. Germline V gene lookup returns CDR1 LGHNA and CDR2 YNFKEQ. The CDR3 nucleotides read TGTGCCAGCAGCCAAGACCCACTACTTCAGGGGAGCTCCTACAATGAGCAGTTCTTC. It yields the protein CASSQDPLLQGSSYNEQFF.

The chain has TRBV5-1 and TRBJ1-1; 8 nucleotides agree with TRBD1. J lost 6 bases, V lost 4 bases, and 11 bases had no gene match. Germline V gene sequence: CDR1 SGHRS, CDR2 YFSETQ. The CDR3 runs 15 residues. The CDR3 loop is CASSRLQGEEAEAFF. The CDR3 DNA reads as TGCGCCAGCAGCCGATTACAGGGGGAGGAGGCTGAAGCTTTCTTT.

The chain combines TRBV18 with TRBJ1-4, with D unclear. Trimming took 3 bases from V and 3 from J, leaving 14 bases between them. The CDR3 contains 16 residues. The germline CDR1 and CDR2 sequences are KGHSH and LQKENI. DNA for the CDR3: TGTGCCAGCTCACCCACGGTTGGCAGGCCTAATGAAAAACTGTTTTTT. Its protein is CASSPTVGRPNEKLFF.

V is TRBV2 and J is TRBJ2-2; D is unclear. Germline-derived CDR1 and CDR2 are SNHLY and FYNNEI. V was cut by 7 bases and J by 0 bases, with 3 bases left in between. This CDR3 is 12 amino acids long. The CDR3 DNA is TGTGCCAGCAATACGAACACCGGGGAGCTGTTTTTT. It translates to CASNTNTGELFF.